These T cell receptor beta chains were read from a single sample in a study of blood T cell repertoires in COVID-19. Profiled with immunoSEQ multiplex PCR; TCRdb holds only in-frame clones, not every one. Here the sample spans about 240,000 clones, 86% being singletons. The sequenced sample was peripheral blood. The receptors shown here come from a man between 60 and 75 years old with acute or convalescent COVID-19. CDR3s include the opening cysteine and the closing phenylalanine or tryptophan. The order of the fields is clone size, D gene, V gene, J gene, CDR3 DNA, CDR3 protein. The D gene is left open where the match is weak. The size field is filled for only some rows; it gives once, few, many or a size class.

few,.,TRBV19,TRBJ1-2,TGTGCCAGTAGTATCGACAGGAGTAACTATGGCTACACCTTC,CASSIDRSNYGYTF
.,.,TRBV29-1,TRBJ2-7,TGCAGCGTTGAGGGGGGGGCGCCCGACGAGCAGTACTTC,CSVEGGAPDEQYF
.,.,TRBV3-1/TRBV3-2,TRBJ1-4,TGTGCCAGCAGCCAAGGATCCCCAGATAATGAAAAACTGTTTTTT,CASSQGSPDNEKLFF
.,TRBD1,TRBV7-3,TRBJ2-7,TGTGCCAGCAGCTTGGAGACAGGGGGGCCCTACGAGCAGTACTTC,CASSLETGGPYEQYF
few,.,TRBV7-8,TRBJ1-1,TGTGCCAGCAGCTTACGAGGGGGATTATACACTGAAGCTTTCTTT,CASSLRGGLYTEAFF
.,.,TRBV7-3,TRBJ2-1,TGTGCCAGCAGCCCGGGACTTTTGGGCAATGAGCAGTTCTTC,CASSPGLLGNEQFF
.,.,TRBV19,TRBJ2-7,TGTGCCAGTAGTATCTTGGTAGGAGTCTACGAGCAGTACTTC,CASSILVGVYEQYF
.,TRBD2,TRBV19,TRBJ2-7,TGTGCCAGTAGTCCGCGTGAGGGAGGGACCCACGAGCAGTACTTC,CASSPREGGTHEQYF
once,TRBD2,TRBV5-4,TRBJ2-7,TGTGCCAGCAGCTTGGGGCTAGCGGGAGGTAGCGAGCAGTACTTC,CASSLGLAGGSEQYF
.,.,TRBV28,TRBJ1-2,TGTGCCAGCAGTTCCCACTACGATGGCTACACCTTC,CASSSHYDGYTF
once,TRBD2,TRBV4-2,TRBJ2-1,TGTGCCAGCAGCCAAAGAGCGGGAGACTCCTACAATGAGCAGTTCTTC,CASSQRAGDSYNEQFF
.,.,TRBV4-1,TRBJ2-5,TGCGCCAGCAGCCAAGGACCTGGGCCGGGGGAGACCCAGTACTTC,CASSQGPGPGETQYF
.,TRBD2,TRBV24-1,TRBJ2-5,TGTGCCACCAGTGTGGGGACTAGTGAGTTGGAGACCCAGTACTTC,CATSVGTSELETQYF
.,.,TRBV20-1,TRBJ2-3,TGCAGTGCTAGATATACAGATACGCAGTATTTT,CSARYTDTQYF
.,.,TRBV11-3,TRBJ2-1,TGTGCCAGCAGCTTAAACGGCTACAATGAGCAGTTCTTC,CASSLNGYNEQFF
.,TRBD2,TRBV2,TRBJ2-1,TGTGCCAGCAAAGCCGGGACTAGCGGGTTTTATGAGCAGTTCTTC,CASKAGTSGFYEQFF
.,.,TRBV11-2,TRBJ1-5,TGTGCCAGCAGCTTAGGTCTCGGATATGGGGCCACTCATCAGCCCCAGCATTTT,CASSLGLGYGATHQPQHF
once,.,TRBV27,TRBJ1-5,TGTGCCAGCAGTTTCCACGGGAGCAATCAGCCCCAGCATTTT,CASSFHGSNQPQHF
.,TRBD2,TRBV18,TRBJ2-7,TGTGCCAGCTCACCAGGGACTAGCGAATACGAGCAGTACTTC,CASSPGTSEYEQYF
.,.,TRBV30,TRBJ1-4,TGTGCCTGTGGGGGAGGTGAAAAACTGTTTTTT,CACGGGEKLFF
.,.,TRBV19,TRBJ1-1,TGTGCCAGTAGTATTGTGACAGGCGCCACTGAAGCTTTCTTT,CASSIVTGATEAFF
.,.,TRBV9,TRBJ1-6,TGTGCCAGCAGCGCGGACCCAGGGCCCTGGGGTTCACCCCTCCACTTT,CASSADPGPWGSPLHF
.,.,TRBV13,TRBJ1-2,TGTGCCAGCAGCTTAATTCAGGGGCTTGGCTACACCTTC,CASSLIQGLGYTF
.,.,TRBV5-1,TRBJ1-1,TGCGCCAGCAGCTTGGACAGGAGGAACACTGAAGCTTTCTTT,CASSLDRRNTEAFF
.,.,TRBV29-1,TRBJ1-3,TGCAGCGGGGTCCGGGGGGGAAACACCATATATTTT,CSGVRGGNTIYF
.,TRBD1,TRBV7-2,TRBJ1-2,TGTGCCAGCATTTGGACAGGGGGCTCATATGGCTACACCTTC,CASIWTGGSYGYTF
.,.,TRBV6-5,TRBJ1-2,TGTGCCAGCAGCGGGGATCACTATGGCTACACCTTC,CASSGDHYGYTF
.,.,TRBV5-4,TRBJ1-4,TGTGCCAGCAGCTTGGGGGGGCATGGTAATGAAAAACTGTTTTTT,CASSLGGHGNEKLFF